This TCR beta chain was found in a study of blood T cell repertoires in COVID-19. About the study: Material from acute and convalescent COVID-19 was sourced from the United States, Italy and Spain. Sample material is recorded as cDNA or gDNA derived from T cells, B-cell-depleted T cells, or PBMCs.

Authors' analysis steps: The assay estimated nucleated cells by amplifying reference gene primers. The repertoire was sequenced with immunoSEQ multiplex PCR; TCRdb's copy has only in-frame clones and lacks some. Clone size and the V and J calls come from that table; the DNA yielded D and trimming. The sample has some 95,000 clones; 75% to 95% are singletons. The CDR3 runs to 15 residues. J lost 3 bases, V lost 1 base, and 5 bases had no gene match. The germline V gene encodes CDR1 SGHAT and CDR2 FQNNGV. The receptor comes from a human donor with active COVID-19. The donor label of this sample is uncertain. Sample: peripheral blood. The V and J genes are TRBV11-2 and TRBJ1-2; 7 nucleotides line up with TRBD1. The DNA for the CDR3 is TGTGCCAGCAGCTTAGCGGGGACAGTCGACTATGGCTACACCTTC. Translated, it gives CASSLAGTVDYGYTF.